This T cell receptor (beta chain) was sequenced in a study of blood T cell repertoires in COVID-19. V lost 2 bases and J lost 7, with 5 bases in between. Germline CDR1 MDHEN, CDR2 SYDVKM. The CDR3 loop spans 11 amino acids. In the authors' workflow: Estimation of nucleated cell counts relied on the amplification of reference gene primers. Some clones are missing from TCRdb's copy, which holds only in-frame ones; the method was immunoSEQ multiplex PCR. The V and J calls and clone size come from that table; D and trimming were worked out from the DNA. The sample includes some 110,000 clones, 80% of them seen just once.

This sequence joins TRBV28 and TRBJ1-2, with D unclear. The source material was peripheral blood. The sequence came from a man aged 60 to 69 with active or convalescent COVID-19. CDR3 DNA: TGTGCCAGCAGTTTAGGGCTTGGCTACACCTTC. As protein: CASSLGLGYTF.